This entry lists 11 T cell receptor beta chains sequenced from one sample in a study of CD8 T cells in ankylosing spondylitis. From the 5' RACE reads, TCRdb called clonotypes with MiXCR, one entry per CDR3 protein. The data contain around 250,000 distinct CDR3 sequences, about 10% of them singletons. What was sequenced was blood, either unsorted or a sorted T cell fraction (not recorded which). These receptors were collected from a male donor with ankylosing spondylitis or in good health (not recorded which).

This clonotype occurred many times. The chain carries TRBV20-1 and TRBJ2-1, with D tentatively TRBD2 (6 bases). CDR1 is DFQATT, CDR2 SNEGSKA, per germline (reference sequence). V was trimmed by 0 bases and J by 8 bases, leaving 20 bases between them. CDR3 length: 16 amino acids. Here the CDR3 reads CSARDRFGGFSYEQFF. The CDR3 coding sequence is TGCAGTGCTAGAGATCGGTTCGGGGGATTCTCGTATGAGCAGTTCTTC.

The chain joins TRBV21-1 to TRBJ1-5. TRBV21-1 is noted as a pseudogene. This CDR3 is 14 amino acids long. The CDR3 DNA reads TGTGCCAGCAGCAAAGGGTATAGCAATCAGCCCCAGCATTTT. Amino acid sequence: CASSKGYSNQPQHF.

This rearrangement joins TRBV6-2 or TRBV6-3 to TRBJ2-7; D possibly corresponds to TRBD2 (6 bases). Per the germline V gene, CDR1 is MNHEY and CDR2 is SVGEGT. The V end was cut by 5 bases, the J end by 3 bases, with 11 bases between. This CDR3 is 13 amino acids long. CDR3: CASSRTTIYEQYF. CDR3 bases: TGTGCCAGCAGTCGGACTACCATCTACGAGCAGTACTTC.

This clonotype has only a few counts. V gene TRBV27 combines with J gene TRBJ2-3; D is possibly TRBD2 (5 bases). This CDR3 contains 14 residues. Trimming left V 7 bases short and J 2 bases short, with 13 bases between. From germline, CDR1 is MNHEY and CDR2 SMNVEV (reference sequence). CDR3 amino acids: CASTTRGLTDTQYF. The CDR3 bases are TGTGCCAGCACTACGCGCGGGCTCACAGATACGCAGTATTTT.

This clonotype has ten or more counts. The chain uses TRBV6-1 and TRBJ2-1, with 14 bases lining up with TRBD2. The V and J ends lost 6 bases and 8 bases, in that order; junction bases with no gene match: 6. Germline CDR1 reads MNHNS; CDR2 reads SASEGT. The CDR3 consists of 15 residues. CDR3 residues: CASRGTSGSSDEQFF. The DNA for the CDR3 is TGTGCCAGCAGGGGGACTAGCGGGAGTAGCGATGAGCAGTTCTTC.

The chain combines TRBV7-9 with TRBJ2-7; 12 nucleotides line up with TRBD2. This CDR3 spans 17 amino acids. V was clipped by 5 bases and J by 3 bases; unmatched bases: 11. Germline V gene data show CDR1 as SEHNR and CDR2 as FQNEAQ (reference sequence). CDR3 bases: TGTGCCAGCAGCAGAAGTATGACTAGCGGGAGCCGCTACGAGCAGTACTTC. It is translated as CASSRSMTSGSRYEQYF.

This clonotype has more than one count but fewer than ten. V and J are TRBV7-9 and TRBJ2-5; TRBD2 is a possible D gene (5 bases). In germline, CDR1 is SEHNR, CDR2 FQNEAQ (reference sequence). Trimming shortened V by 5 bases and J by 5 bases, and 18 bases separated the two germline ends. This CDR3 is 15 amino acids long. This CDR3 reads CASSRPSDRDETQYF. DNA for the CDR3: TGTGCCAGCAGCCGACCCTCCGACCGGGATGAGACCCAGTACTTC. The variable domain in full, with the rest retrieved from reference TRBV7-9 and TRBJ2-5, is DTGVSQNPRHKITKRGQNVTFRCDPISEHNRLYWYRQTLGQGPEFLTYFQNEAQLEKSRLLSDRFSAERPKGSFSTLEIQRTEQGDSAMYLCASSRPSDRDETQYFGPGTRLLVL.

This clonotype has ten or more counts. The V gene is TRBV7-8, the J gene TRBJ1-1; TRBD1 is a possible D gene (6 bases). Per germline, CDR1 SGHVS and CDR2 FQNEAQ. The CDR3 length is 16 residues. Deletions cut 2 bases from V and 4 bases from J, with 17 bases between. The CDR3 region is CASSLIWGAAGTEAFF. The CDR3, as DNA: TGTGCCAGCAGCTTAATCTGGGGGGCGGCCGGCACTGAAGCTTTCTTT.

DNA of the CDR3: TGTGCCAGCAGCTCCAAGGTCACCGGGGAGCTGTTTTTT. Translated, it gives CASSSKVTGELFF. The chain is built from TRBV7-9 and TRBJ2-2; D uncertain. CDR3 length: 13 amino acids. Germline-derived CDR1 and CDR2 are SEHNR and FQNEAQ (reference sequence). V lost 4 bases, J lost 4 bases, and 7 bases lay in between.

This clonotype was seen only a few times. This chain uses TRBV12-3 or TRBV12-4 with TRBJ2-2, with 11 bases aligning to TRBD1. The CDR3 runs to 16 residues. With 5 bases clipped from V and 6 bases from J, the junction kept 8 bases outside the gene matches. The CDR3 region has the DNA TGTGCCAGCAGTGCTGGACAGGGGGCTATCGCCGGGGAGCTGTTTTTT. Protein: CASSAGQGAIAGELFF.

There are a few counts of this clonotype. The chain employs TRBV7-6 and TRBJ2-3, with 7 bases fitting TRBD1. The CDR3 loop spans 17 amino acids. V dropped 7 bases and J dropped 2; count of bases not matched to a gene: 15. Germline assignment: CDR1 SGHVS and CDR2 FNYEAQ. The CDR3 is CASNPRTGISPTDTQYF. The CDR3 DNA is TGTGCCAGCAACCCCCGGACAGGCATAAGCCCCACAGATACGCAGTATTTT.